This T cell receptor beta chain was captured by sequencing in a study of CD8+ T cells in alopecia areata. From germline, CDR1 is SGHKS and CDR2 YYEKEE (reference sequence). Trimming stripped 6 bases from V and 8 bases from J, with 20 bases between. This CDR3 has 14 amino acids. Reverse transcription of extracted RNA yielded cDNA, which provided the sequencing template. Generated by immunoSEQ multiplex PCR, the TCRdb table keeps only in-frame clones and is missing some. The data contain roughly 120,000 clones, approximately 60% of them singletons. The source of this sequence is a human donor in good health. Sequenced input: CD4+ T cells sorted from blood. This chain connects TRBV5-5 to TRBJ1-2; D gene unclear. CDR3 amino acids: CASNFPNTERGYTF. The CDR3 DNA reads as TGTGCCAGCAACTTCCCGAATACAGAGAGGGGCTACACCTTC.